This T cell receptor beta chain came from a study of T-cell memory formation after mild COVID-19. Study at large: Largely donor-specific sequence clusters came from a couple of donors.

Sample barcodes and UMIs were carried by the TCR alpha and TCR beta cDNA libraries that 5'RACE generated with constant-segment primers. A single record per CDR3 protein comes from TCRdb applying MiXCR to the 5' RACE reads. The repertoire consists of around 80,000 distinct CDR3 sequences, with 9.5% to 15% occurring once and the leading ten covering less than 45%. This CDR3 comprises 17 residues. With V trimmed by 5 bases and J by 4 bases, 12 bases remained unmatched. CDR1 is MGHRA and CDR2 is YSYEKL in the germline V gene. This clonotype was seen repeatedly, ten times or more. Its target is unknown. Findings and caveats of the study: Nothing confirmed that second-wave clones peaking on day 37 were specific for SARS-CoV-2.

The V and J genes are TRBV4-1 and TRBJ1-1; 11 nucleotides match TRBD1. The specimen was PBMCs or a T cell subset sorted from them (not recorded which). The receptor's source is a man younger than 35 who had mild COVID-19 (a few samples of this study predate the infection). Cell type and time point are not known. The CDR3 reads CASSSIGQGATGTEAFF. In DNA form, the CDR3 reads TGCGCCAGCAGCTCCATTGGACAGGGGGCGACGGGCACTGAAGCTTTCTTT.